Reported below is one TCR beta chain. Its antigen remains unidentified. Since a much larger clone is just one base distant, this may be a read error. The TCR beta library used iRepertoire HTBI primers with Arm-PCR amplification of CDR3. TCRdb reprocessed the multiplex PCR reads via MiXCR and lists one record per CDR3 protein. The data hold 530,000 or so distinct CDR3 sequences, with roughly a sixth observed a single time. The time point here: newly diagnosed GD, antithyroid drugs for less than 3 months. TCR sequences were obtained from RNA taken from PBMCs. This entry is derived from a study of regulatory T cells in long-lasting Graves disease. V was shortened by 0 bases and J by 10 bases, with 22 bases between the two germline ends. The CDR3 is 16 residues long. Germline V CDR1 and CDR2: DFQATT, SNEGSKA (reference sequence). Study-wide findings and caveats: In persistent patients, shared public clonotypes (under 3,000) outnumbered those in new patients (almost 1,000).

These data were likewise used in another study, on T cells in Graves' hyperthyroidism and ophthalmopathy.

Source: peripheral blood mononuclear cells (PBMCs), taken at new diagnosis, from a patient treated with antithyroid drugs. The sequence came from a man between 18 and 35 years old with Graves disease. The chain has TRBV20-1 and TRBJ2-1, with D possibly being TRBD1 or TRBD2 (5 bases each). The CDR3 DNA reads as TGCAGTGCTAGAGATTTTAAGGCAGGGAGCTCCTACGAGCAGTTCTTC. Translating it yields CSARDFKAGSSYEQFF.